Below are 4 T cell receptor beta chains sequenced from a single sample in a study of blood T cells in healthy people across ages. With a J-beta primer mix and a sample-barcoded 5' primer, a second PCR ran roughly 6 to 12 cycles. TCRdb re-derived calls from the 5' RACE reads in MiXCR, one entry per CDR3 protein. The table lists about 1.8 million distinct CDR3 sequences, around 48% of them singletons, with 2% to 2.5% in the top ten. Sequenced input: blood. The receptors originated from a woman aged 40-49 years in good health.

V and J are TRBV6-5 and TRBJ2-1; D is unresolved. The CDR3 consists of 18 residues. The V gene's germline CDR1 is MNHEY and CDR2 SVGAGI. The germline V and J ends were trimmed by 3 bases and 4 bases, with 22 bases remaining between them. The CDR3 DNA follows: TGTGCCAGCAGTTATTCTTTTTGGACCACCTCGACTTACAATGAGCAGTTCTTC. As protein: CASSYSFWTTSTYNEQFF.

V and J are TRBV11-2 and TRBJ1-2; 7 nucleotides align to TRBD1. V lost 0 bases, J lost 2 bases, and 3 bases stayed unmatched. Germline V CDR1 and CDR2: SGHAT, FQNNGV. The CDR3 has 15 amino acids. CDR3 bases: TGTGCCAGCAGCTTAGATCCACAGGGGAACTATGGCTACACCTTC. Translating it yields CASSLDPQGNYGYTF.

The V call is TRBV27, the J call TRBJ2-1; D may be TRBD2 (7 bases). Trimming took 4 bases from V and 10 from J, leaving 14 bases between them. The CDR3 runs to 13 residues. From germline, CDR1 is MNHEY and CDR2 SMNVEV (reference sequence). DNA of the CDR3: TGTGCCAGCAGTTCTGGGGGGGCTAGGGAGCAGTTCTTC. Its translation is CASSSGGAREQFF.

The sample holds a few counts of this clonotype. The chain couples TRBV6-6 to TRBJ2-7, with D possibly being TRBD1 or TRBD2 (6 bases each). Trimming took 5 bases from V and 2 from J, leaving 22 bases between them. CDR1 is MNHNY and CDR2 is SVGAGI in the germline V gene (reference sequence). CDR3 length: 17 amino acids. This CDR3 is CASSHGGTGMLAYEQYF. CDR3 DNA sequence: TGTGCCAGCAGTCACGGGGGAACAGGGATGCTCGCCTACGAGCAGTACTTC.